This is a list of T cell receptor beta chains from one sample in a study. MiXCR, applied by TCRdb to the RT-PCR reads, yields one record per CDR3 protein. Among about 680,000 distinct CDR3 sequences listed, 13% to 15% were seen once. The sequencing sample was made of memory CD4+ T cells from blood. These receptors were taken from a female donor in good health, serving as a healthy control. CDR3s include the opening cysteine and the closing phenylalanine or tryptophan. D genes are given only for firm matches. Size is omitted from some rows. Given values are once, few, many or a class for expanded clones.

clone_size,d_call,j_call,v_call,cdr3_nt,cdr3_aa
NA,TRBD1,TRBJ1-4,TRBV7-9,TGTGCCAGCAGCTCCCGGACAGGGAACAGAGACGAAAAACTGTTTTTT,CASSSRTGNRDEKLFF
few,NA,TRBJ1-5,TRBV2,TGTGCCAGCAGACACGGCGGGGGGGTCAATCAGCCCCAGCATTTT,CASRHGGGVNQPQHF
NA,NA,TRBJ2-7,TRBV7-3,TGTGCCAGCAGCTTAAGGGGGTTTCCAGGCTACGAGCAGTACTTC,CASSLRGFPGYEQYF
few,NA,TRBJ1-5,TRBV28,TGTGCCAGCATCACCGGGGGGGGACGGAATCAGCCCCAGCATTTT,CASITGGGRNQPQHF
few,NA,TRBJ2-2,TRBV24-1,TGTGCCACCAGTGATTTGTCCCGGGACACCGGGGAGCTGTTTTTT,CATSDLSRDTGELFF
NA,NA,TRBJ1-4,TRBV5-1,TGCGCCAGCAGCTCCGGGACCCGGGGCGAAAAACTGTTTTTT,CASSSGTRGEKLFF
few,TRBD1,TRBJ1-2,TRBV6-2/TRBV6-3,TGTGCCAGCAGTTACTCGAGGGACAGCCCAGTTATCTATGGCTACACCTTC,CASSYSRDSPVIYGYTF
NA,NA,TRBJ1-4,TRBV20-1,TGCAGTGCTAGTGGGTCCCCCGGGGCAACTAATGAAAAACTGTTTTTT,CSASGSPGATNEKLFF
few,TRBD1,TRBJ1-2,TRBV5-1,TGCGCCAGCAGCCAAGGGACAGGGCATGGCTACACCTTC,CASSQGTGHGYTF
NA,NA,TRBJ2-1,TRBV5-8,TGTGCCAGCAGCTTCAACAGGGATACTGAGCAGTTCTTC,CASSFNRDTEQFF
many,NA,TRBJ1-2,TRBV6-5,TGTGCCAGCAGTTACCAGGGAACGGAAGGCTACACCTTC,CASSYQGTEGYTF
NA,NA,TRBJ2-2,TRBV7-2,TGTGCCAGCAGCACGTACAACACCGGGGAGCTGTTTTTT,CASSTYNTGELFF
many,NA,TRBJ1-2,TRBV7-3,TGTGCCAGCAGCTTAACCGCACAGGGCAACTATGGCTACACCTTC,CASSLTAQGNYGYTF
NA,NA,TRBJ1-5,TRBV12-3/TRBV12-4,TGTGCCAGCAGTTTAAAGCAGGGCAATCAGCCCCAGCATTTT,CASSLKQGNQPQHF
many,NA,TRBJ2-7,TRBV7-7,TGTGCCAGCAGCTTAGGTACCCGTGGGGACGAGCAGTACTTC,CASSLGTRGDEQYF
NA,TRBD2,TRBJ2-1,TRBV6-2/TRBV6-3,TGTGCCAGCAGTCGGACTAGCGGGAGCTACTACAATGAGCAGTTCTTC,CASSRTSGSYYNEQFF
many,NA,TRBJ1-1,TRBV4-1,TGCGCCAGCAGCGGGTCCCCTTCACCCTCTGGGAACACTGAAGCTTTCTTT,CASSGSPSPSGNTEAFF
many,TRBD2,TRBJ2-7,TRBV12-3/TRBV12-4,TGTGCCAGCAGTTTAATGGCAGTGGGGAGGGAGGAGCAGTACTTC,CASSLMAVGREEQYF
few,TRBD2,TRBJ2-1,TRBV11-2,TGTGCCAGCAGCTTCGATTTGGGACTAGCGGGAGGTGAGCAGTTCTTC,CASSFDLGLAGGEQFF
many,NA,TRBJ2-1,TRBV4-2,TGTGCCAGCAGCGTATTTAGCTACAATGAGCAGTTCTTC,CASSVFSYNEQFF
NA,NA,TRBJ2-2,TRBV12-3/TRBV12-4,TGTGCCAGCAGTTACGGGGCAGGGAGGACCGGGGAGCTGTTTTTT,CASSYGAGRTGELFF
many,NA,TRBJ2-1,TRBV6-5,TGTGCCAGCAGTTACCTCGGGGGCCTCTCCTACAATGAGCAGTTCTTC,CASSYLGGLSYNEQFF
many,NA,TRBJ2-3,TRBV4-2,TGTGCCAGCAGCCAAGAAAGGGGTGGAGATACGCAGTATTTT,CASSQERGGDTQYF
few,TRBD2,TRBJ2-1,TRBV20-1,TGCAGTGCTAGACCCCTAGCGGGGGGATACAATGAGCAGTTCTTC,CSARPLAGGYNEQFF
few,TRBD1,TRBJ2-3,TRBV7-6,TGTGCCAGCAGCTTCGGTGGACAGGGTGTAGATACGCAGTATTTT,CASSFGGQGVDTQYF
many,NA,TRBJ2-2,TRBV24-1,TGTGCCACCAGTGATTTCGTTGGGCAAGGTCATGACACCGGGGAGCTGTTTTTT,CATSDFVGQGHDTGELFF